This TCR beta chain was sequenced during a study of OX40 agonist ivuxolimab in advanced cancers. Trimming took 2 bases from V and 10 from J, leaving 9 bases between them. The CDR3 sequence is 13 residues long. Germline V gene lookup returns CDR1 MNHEY and CDR2 SVGAGI. Clones were sequenced by immunoSEQ multiplex PCR, and TCRdb holds only the in-frame ones, with some missing. The sample gives roughly 56,000 clones, roughly 80% of which show up once; more than 3.5% is in the top ten. The chain carries TRBV6-5 and TRBJ1-6; D is ambiguous. The sequences come from CD4+ or CD8+ T cells sorted from blood, collected in a trial of the OX40 agonist ivuxolimab. This receptor was taken from an adult with an advanced solid tumor such as melanoma, head and neck, liver or kidney cancer. Here the CDR3 DNA reads TGTGCCAGCAGTTACAGTTTCGGATCACCCCTCCACTTT. Residues: CASSYSFGSPLHF.